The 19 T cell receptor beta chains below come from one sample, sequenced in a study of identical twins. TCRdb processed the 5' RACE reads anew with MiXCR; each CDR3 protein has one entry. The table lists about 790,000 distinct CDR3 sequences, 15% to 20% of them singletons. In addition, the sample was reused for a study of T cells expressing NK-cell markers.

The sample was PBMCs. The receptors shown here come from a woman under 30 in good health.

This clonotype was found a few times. In DNA form, the CDR3 reads TGTGCCAGCAGCGGGGACGATCATGAAGCTTTCTTT. Protein sequence: CASSGDDHEAFF. The chain carries TRBV7-9 and TRBJ1-1; D is perhaps TRBD1 (5 bases). This CDR3 is 12 amino acids long. V shed 5 bases and J shed 7 bases, with 11 bases lying between them. Germline CDR1 is SEHNR and CDR2 is FQNEAQ (reference sequence).

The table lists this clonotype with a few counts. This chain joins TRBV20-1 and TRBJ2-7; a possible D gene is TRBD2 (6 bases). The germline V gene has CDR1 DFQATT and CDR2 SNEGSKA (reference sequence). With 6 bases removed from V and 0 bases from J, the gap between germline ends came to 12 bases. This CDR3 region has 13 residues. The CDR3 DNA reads TGCAGTGCCTACGAGACTAGCTCCTACGAGCAGTACTTC. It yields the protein CSAYETSSYEQYF.

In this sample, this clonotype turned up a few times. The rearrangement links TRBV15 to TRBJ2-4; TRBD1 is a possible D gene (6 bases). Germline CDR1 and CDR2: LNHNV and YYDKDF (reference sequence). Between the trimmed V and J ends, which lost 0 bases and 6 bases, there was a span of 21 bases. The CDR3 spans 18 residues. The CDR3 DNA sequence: TGTGCCACCAGCAGAGAGGCCAGAGGCAGGGGTAGAGCAAACATTCAGTACTTC. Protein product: CATSREARGRGRANIQYF.

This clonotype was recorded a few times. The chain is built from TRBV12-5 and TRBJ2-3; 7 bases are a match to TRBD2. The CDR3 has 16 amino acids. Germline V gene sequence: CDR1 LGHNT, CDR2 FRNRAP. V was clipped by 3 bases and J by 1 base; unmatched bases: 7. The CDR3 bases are TGTGCTAGTGGTTTCCTGGCGGGAGAAGGCACAGATACGCAGTATTTT. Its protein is CASGFLAGEGTDTQYF.

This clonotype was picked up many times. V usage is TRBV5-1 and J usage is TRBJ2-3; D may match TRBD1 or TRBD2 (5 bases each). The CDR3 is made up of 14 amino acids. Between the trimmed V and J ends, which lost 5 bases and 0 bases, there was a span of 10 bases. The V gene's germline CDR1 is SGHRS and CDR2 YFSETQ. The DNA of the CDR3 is TGCGCCAGCAGTGGGGGAACTAGCACAGATACGCAGTATTTT. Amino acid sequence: CASSGGTSTDTQYF.

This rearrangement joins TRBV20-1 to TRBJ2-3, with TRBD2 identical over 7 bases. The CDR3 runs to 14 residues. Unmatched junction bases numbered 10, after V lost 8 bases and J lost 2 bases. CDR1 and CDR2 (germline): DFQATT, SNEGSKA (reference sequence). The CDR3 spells CSMSRAGHTDTQYF. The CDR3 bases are TGCAGTATGAGCCGAGCGGGGCACACAGATACGCAGTATTTT.

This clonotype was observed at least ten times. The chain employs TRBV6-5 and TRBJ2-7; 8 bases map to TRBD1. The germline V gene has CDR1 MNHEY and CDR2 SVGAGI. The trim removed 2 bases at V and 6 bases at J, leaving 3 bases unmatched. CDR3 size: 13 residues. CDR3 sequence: CASSYTGQGEQYF. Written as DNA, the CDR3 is TGTGCCAGCAGTTACACCGGACAGGGCGAGCAGTACTTC.

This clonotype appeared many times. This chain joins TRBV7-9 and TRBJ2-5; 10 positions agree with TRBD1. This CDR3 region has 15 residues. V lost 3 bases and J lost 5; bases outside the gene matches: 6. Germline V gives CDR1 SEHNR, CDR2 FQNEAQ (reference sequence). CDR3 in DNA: TGTGCCAGCAGCTTGGGGACAGGGGAGTCGGAGACCCAGTACTTC. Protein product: CASSLGTGESETQYF.

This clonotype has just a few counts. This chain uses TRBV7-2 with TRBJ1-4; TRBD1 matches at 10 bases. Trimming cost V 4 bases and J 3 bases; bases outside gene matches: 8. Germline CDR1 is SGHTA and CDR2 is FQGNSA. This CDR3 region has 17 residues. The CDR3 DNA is TGTGCCAGCAGCTCAGGGACAGGGGCTGGGGCTAATGAAAAACTGTTTTTT. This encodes CASSSGTGAGANEKLFF.

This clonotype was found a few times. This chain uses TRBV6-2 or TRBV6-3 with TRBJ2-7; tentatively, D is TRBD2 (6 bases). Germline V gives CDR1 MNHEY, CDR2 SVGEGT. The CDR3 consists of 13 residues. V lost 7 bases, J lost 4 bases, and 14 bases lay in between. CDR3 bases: TGTGCCAGCAAGACTAGTCAAGTGTACGAGCAGTACTTC. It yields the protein CASKTSQVYEQYF.

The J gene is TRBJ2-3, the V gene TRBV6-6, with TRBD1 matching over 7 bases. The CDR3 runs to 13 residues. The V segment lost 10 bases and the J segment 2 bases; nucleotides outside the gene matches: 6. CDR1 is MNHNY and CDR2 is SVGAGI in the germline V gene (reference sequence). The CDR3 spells CATTGVNTDTQYF. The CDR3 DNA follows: TGTGCCACCACAGGGGTGAACACAGATACGCAGTATTTT.

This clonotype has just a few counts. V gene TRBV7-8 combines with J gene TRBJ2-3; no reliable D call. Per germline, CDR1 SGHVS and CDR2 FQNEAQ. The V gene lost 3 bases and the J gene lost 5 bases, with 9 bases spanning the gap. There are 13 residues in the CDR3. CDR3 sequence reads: CASSFHDEDTQYF. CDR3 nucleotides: TGTGCCAGCAGCTTCCACGACGAAGATACGCAGTATTTT.

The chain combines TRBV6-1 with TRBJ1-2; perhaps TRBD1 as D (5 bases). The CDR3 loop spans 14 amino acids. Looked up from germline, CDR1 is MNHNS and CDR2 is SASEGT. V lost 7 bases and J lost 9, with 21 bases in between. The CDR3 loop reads CASTRDRWGGSYTF. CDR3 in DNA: TGTGCCAGCACCAGGGACCGTTGGGGCGGGAGCTACACCTTC.

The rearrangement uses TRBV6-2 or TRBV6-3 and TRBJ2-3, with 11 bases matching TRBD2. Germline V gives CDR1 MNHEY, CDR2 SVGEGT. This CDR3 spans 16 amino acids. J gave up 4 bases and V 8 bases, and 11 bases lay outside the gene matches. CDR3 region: CASGTRLAGSADTQYF. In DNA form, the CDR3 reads TGTGCCAGCGGGACCAGACTAGCGGGGTCGGCAGATACGCAGTATTTT.

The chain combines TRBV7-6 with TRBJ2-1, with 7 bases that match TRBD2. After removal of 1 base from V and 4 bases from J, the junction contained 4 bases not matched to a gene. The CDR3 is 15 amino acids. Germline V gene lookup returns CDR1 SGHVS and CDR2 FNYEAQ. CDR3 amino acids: CASSLDGTTYNEQFF. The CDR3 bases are TGTGCCAGCAGCTTAGATGGGACTACTTACAATGAGCAGTTCTTC.

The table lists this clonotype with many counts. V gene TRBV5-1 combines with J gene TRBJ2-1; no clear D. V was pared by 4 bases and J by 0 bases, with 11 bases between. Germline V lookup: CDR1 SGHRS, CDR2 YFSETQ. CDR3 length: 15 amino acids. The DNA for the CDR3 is TGCGCCAGCAGCCTGGACCGAAGCTCCTACAATGAGCAGTTCTTC. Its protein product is CASSLDRSSYNEQFF.

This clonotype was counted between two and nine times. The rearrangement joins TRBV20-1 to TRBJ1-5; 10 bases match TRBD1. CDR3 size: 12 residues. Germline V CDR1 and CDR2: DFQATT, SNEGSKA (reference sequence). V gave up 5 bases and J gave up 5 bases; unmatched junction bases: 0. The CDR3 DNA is TGCAGTGCTGGGACAGGGGATCAGCCCCAGCATTTT. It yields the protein CSAGTGDQPQHF.

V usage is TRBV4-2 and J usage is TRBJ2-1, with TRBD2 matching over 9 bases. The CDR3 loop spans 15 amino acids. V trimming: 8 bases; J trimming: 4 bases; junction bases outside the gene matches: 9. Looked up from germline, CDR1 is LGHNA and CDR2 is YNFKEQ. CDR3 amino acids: CASQSGTSHYNEQFF. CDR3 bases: TGTGCCAGCCAATCCGGGACTAGCCATTACAATGAGCAGTTCTTC.

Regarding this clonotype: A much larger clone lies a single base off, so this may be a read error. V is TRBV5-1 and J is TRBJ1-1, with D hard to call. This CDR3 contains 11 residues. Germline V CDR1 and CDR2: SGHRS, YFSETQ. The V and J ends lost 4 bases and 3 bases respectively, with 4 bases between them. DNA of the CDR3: TGCGCCAGCAGCATGGACACTGAAGCTTTCTTT. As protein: CASSMDTEAFF.